This T cell receptor (beta chain) is drawn from a study of T cell responses to AZD1222 COVID-19 vaccine. General study findings and limits: Researchers took repertoire samples only after the peak T cell response had come.

This clone was picked up one time. The antigen is unknown. Data came from immunoSEQ multiplex PCR; TCRdb stores just in-frame clones and leaves some out. The repertoire holds around 78,000 clones, with around four fifths as singletons. The germline CDR1 and CDR2 sequences are SGHTA and FQGNSA. V was cut by 2 bases and J by 0 bases, with 8 bases left in between. The CDR3 extends over 15 amino acids. The sequenced sample was peripheral blood, obtained on day 0 of AZD1222 vaccination. The sequence came from an adult in good health. The rearrangement joins TRBV7-2 to TRBJ1-5; D is unresolved. The CDR3 bases are TGTGCCAGCAGCTTAAACGGTCTTAGCAATCAGCCCCAGCATTTT. Its protein product is CASSLNGLSNQPQHF. Supplemented by reference TRBV7-2 and TRBJ1-5, the full variable domain reads GAGVSQSPSNKVTEKGKDVELRCDPISGHTALYWYRQSLGQGLEFLIYFQGNSAPDKSGLPSDRFSAERTGGSVSTLTIQRTQQEDSAVYLCASSLNGLSNQPQHFGDGTRLSIL.